This T cell receptor (beta chain) was profiled in a study of early T cells in non-severe SARS-CoV-2 infection. Unique molecular identifiers tagged individual cDNA molecules. TCRdb itself ran the 5' RACE reads through MiXCR, one entry per CDR3 protein. In the table there are 56,000 or so distinct CDR3 sequences, about 11% of which are singletons. The study, taken as a whole, reports: In VDJdb matching, anti-spike CD8 responses were favored while private and CD4 specificities went missing.

This CDR3 contains 16 residues. V shed 2 bases and J shed 2 bases, with 17 bases lying between them. Germline assignment: CDR1 SQVTM and CDR2 ANQGSEA. This clonotype was counted many times. Its matching antigen is unknown. Sequenced: whole blood. The chain combines TRBV29-1 with TRBJ2-3; D may correspond to TRBD1 or TRBD2 (6 bases each). The receptor was derived from an adult who was a healthcare worker with PCR-confirmed SARS-CoV-2 infection or an uninfected control (not recorded which). DNA for the CDR3: TGCAGCGTTGAAACCCCGGGGGTGGGGGCCACAGATACGCAGTATTTT. It is translated as CSVETPGVGATDTQYF.